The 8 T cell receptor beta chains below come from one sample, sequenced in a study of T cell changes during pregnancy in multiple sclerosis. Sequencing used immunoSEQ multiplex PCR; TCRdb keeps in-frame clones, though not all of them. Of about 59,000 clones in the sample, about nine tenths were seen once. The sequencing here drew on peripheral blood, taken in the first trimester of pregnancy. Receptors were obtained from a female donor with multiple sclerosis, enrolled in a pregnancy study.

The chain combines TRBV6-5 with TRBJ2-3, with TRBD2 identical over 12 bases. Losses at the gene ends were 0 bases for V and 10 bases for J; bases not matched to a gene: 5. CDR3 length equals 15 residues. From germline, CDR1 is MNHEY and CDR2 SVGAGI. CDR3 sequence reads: CASSYSITSGRPQYF. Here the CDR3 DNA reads TGTGCCAGCAGTTACTCGATTACTAGCGGGAGGCCGCAGTATTTT.

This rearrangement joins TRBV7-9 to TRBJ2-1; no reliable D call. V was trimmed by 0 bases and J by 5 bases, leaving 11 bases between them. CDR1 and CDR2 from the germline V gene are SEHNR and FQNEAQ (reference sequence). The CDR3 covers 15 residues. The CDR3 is CASSLAGDLHNEQFF. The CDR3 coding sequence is TGTGCCAGCAGCTTAGCTGGAGACTTGCACAATGAGCAGTTCTTC. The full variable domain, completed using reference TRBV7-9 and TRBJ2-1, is DTGVSQNPRHKITKRGQNVTFRCDPISEHNRLYWYRQTLGQGPEFLTYFQNEAQLEKSRLLSDRFSAERPKGSFSTLEIQRTEQGDSAMYLCASSLAGDLHNEQFFGPGTRLTVL.

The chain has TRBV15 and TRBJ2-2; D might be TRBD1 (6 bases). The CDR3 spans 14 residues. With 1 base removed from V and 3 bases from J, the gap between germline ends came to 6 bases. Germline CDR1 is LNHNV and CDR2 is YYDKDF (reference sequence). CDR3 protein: CATSRAGDTGELFF. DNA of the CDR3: TGTGCCACCAGCAGAGCAGGGGACACCGGGGAGCTGTTTTTT.

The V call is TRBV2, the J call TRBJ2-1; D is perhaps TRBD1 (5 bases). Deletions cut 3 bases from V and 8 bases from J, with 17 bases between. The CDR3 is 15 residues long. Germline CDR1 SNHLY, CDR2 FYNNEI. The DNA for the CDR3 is TGTGCCAGCAGTGAGGCAGGGTTAGAGAGATATGAGCAGTTCTTC. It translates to CASSEAGLERYEQFF.

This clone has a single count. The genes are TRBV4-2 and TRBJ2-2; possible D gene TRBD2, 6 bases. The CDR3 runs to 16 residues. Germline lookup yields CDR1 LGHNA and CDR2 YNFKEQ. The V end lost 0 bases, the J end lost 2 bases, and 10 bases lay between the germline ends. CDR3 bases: TGTGCCAGCAGCCAAGATTTAGCGGCCAACACCGGGGAGCTGTTTTTT. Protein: CASSQDLAANTGELFF.

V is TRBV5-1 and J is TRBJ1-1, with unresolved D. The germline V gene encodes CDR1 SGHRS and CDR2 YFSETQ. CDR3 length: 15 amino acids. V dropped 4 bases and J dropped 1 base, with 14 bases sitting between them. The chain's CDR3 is CASSLDPQENTEAFF. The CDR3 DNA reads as TGCGCCAGCAGCCTGGATCCACAAGAGAACACTGAAGCTTTCTTT.

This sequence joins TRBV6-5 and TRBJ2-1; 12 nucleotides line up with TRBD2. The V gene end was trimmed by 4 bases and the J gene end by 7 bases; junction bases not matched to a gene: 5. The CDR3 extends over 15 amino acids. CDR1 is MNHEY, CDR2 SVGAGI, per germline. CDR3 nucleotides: TGTGCCAGCAGTTCGGAACTAGCGGGGGGAAATGAGCAGTTCTTC. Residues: CASSSELAGGNEQFF.

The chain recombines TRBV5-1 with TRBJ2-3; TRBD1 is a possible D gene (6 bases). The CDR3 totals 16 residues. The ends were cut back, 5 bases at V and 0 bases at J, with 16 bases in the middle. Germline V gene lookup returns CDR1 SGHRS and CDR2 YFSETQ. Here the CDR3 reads CASRGRGTGSTDTQYF. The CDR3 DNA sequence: TGCGCCAGCAGGGGCAGGGGAACTGGCAGCACAGATACGCAGTATTTT.